A single sample gave rise to the 8 T cell receptor beta chains below, sequenced in a study of cytomegalovirus exposure and HLA in healthy donors. Primers: 60 Vbeta forward and 13 Jbeta reverse. Using immunoSEQ multiplex PCR, the repertoire was profiled, and TCRdb retains in-frame clones only, with some absent. The repertoire includes some 170,000 clones, approximately 80% of them detected once, and around 2.4% sits in the top ten. Sequenced: PBMCs. Receptors were obtained from a woman under 40 in good health and CMV-seronegative.

This clone has a single count. This chain joins TRBV5-1 and TRBJ2-5; D is unresolved. This CDR3 region has 15 residues. With 0 bases removed from V and 4 bases from J, the gap between germline ends came to 13 bases. Germline lookup yields CDR1 SGHRS and CDR2 YFSETQ. The CDR3 nucleotides are TGCGCCAGCAGCTTGGCGGTGAGCGAGCGAGAGACCCAGTACTTC. Its translation: CASSLAVSERETQYF. The complete variable domain, with remaining parts taken from reference TRBV5-1 and TRBJ2-5, reads KAGVTQTPRYLIKTRGQQVTLSCSPISGHRSVSWYQQTPGQGLQFLFEYFSETQRNKGNFPGRFSGRQFSNSRSEMNVSTLELGDSALYLCASSLAVSERETQYFGPGTRLLVL.

The chain links TRBV6-5 to TRBJ1-4; 7 bases are shared with TRBD1. The CDR3 consists of 15 residues. Germline V lookup: CDR1 MNHEY, CDR2 SVGAGI. V lost 5 bases and J lost 4; bases outside the gene matches: 7. The CDR3 DNA reads TGTGCCAGCAGTCGCGGACAGGCCTTTAATGAAAAACTGTTTTTT. The encoded protein is CASSRGQAFNEKLFF.

The chain carries TRBV2 and TRBJ1-6; 7 bases map to TRBD1. The J segment lost 5 bases and the V segment lost 9 bases, leaving 10 bases of the junction unmatched. Per germline, CDR1 SNHLY and CDR2 FYNNEI. CDR3 length: 15 residues. The CDR3 protein is CASLRETGNNSPLHF. In DNA form, the CDR3 reads TGTGCCAGTCTACGCGAGACAGGGAATAATTCACCCCTCCACTTT.

The chain carries TRBV4-1 and TRBJ1-4, with TRBD1 matching over 8 bases. The germline gives CDR1 MGHRA, CDR2 YSYEKL. The CDR3 runs 15 residues. After removal of 4 bases from V and 8 bases from J, the junction contained 9 bases not matched to a gene. CDR3 region: CASSLRTGKYEKLFF. CDR3 DNA sequence: TGCGCCAGCAGCCTCAGGACAGGGAAATACGAAAAACTGTTTTTT.

The gene calls are TRBV6-1 and TRBJ2-1; D is perhaps TRBD1 (6 bases). The CDR3 sequence is 13 residues long. The V end lost 4 bases, the J end lost 9 bases, and 13 bases lay between the germline ends. Germline lookup yields CDR1 MNHNS and CDR2 SASEGT. CDR3 coding DNA: TGTGCCAGCAGTGGGGCAGGGGAGACTGAGCAGTTCTTC. It codes for CASSGAGETEQFF.

There are a few counts of this clone. The chain is built from TRBV28 and TRBJ2-7; tentatively, D is TRBD1 (5 bases). V was cut by 6 bases and J by 4 bases, with 16 bases left in between. CDR3 size: 14 residues. CDR1 MDHEN and CDR2 SYDVKM come from the germline V gene. The CDR3 DNA sequence: TGTGCCAGCAGGTGGGGCTCCGATGGGTACGAGCAGTACTTC. Translating it yields CASRWGSDGYEQYF.

J is TRBJ1-1 and V is TRBV2; 9 bases agree with TRBD1. The CDR3 is 14 residues long. V gave up 6 bases and J gave up 4 bases; unmatched junction bases: 6. Germline V gene lookup returns CDR1 SNHLY and CDR2 FYNNEI. The CDR3 sequence: CASSQGQGATEAFF. Written as DNA, the CDR3 is TGTGCCAGCAGCCAGGGACAGGGAGCCACTGAAGCTTTCTTT.

This chain links TRBV4-3 with TRBJ2-1, with TRBD1 matching over 10 bases. V lost 1 base and J lost 7; bases outside the gene matches: 4. The CDR3 runs to 15 residues. Germline lookup yields CDR1 LGHNA and CDR2 YSLEER. The CDR3 DNA sequence: TGCGCCAGCAGCCAAGCGGGACAGGGGTGGAATGAGCAGTTCTTC. Its translation: CASSQAGQGWNEQFF.